This section outlines one T cell receptor beta chain sequence together with its context. Its target is unknown. Other DNA sequences in the same sample also yield this CDR3. Germline-derived CDR1 and CDR2 are WNHNN and SYGVQD (reference sequence). This CDR3 is built from 12 residues. Trimming removed 0 bases at V and 4 bases at J, with 3 bases between. The donors, healthy adults who were HIV-negative, had experienced no recent acute infections or vaccinations. In the authors' methods: Junction-only immunoSEQ data arrived without quality scores, meaning filtering differed. Measured with immunoSEQ multiplex PCR; TCRdb has only the in-frame clones, and not every one. V and J calls and clone size are copied from that table; D and trimming were computed from the DNA. The profile shows just over 2,000,000 clones, 90% to 95% of them singletons. The sample comes from a study of shared clonotypes between healthy human individuals. Study results and limitations: Represented diversity, genetic and exposure-history alike, was limited by few donors. As a rule, naive subsets had a larger estimated richness than memory subsets.

This sequence joins TRBV10-1 and TRBJ1-1; no clear D gene. The sequenced sample was naive CD4+ T cells sorted from blood. The subset: CD45RA+ positively selected. The receptor was derived from a man younger than 30 in good health. CDR3 loop: CASSESGTEAFF. The CDR3 nucleotides are TGCGCCAGCAGTGAGTCGGGCACTGAAGCTTTCTTT.